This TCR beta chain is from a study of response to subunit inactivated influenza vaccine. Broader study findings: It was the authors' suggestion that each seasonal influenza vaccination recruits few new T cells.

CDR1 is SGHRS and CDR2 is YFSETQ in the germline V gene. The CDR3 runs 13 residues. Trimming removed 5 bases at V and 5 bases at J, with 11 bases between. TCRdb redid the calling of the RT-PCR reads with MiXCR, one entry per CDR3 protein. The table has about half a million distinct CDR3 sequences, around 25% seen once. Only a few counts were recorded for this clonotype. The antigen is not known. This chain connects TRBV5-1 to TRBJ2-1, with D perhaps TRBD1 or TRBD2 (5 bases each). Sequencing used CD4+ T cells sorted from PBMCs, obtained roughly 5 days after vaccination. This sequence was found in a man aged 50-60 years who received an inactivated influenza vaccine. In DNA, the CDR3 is TGCGCCAGCAGGTGGCAGGGAGACAATGAGCAGTTCTTC. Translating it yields CASRWQGDNEQFF. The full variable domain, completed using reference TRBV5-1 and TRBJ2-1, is KAGVTQTPRYLIKTRGQQVTLSCSPISGHRSVSWYQQTPGQGLQFLFEYFSETQRNKGNFPGRFSGRQFSNSRSEMNVSTLELGDSALYLCASRWQGDNEQFFGPGTRLTVL.